This T cell receptor beta chain was observed in a study of shared clonotypes between healthy human individuals. Study-level findings and limits: Clonotypes that were shared across a handful of donors made up around 5.5% of naive CD4 clonotypes. For sorted subsets, rarefaction showed incomplete sequencing despite large depth.

Selected positively for CCR7 and CD45RO-negative, naive CD8 cells excluded terminally differentiated effector memory CD45RA+ cells. This CDR3 is 15 amino acids long. Trimming removed 5 bases from V and 3 bases from J, with 13 bases in between. Germline loops: CDR1 MNHEY, CDR2 SMNVEV (reference sequence). Note on this clone: Its antigen is unknown.

It was at deep level that the assay was run. Profiling relied on immunoSEQ multiplex PCR, and the TCRdb table lists in-frame clones only, not all of them. There are about 2.1 million clones in the sample; 80% to 95% occur only once, and about 1.7% lies in the top ten. The chain joins TRBV27 to TRBJ2-2; TRBD2 might be the D (5 bases). The sequencing input was naive CD8+ T cells from PBMCs. The TCR sequence derives from a man between 18 and 35 years old in good health. Some clones in this sample may be carry-over from other donors' samples. The CDR3 here is CASSTPSGYTGELFF. In DNA, the CDR3 is TGTGCCAGCAGTACCCCCTCGGGGTACACCGGGGAGCTGTTTTTT.